This TCR beta chain was profiled in a study of blood T cell repertoires in COVID-19. Study information: Acute and convalescent COVID-19 specimens originated in the United States, Italy and Spain. T cells, B-cell-depleted T cells, or PBMCs supplied cDNA or gDNA.

Assay: immunoSEQ multiplex PCR; the TCRdb copy retains only in-frame clones and omits some. The sample holds 200,000 to 250,000 clones, almost 85% seen once. In germline, CDR1 is SNHLY, CDR2 FYNNEI. J gave up 5 bases and V 5 bases, and 4 bases lay outside the gene matches. The CDR3 runs 14 residues. The chain joins TRBV2 to TRBJ2-2; the match to TRBD2 covers 8 bases. The sample consisted of peripheral blood. The source is a woman aged 40 to 49 with acute or convalescent COVID-19. The CDR3 loop reads CASSSGRGTGELFF. The CDR3 DNA sequence: TGTGCCAGCAGTAGCGGGAGAGGTACCGGGGAGCTGTTTTTT. The complete variable domain, with remaining parts taken from reference TRBV2 and TRBJ2-2, reads EPEVTQTPSHQVTQMGQEVILRCVPISNHLYFYWYRQILGQKVEFLVSFYNNEISEKSEIFDDQFSVERPDGSNFTLKIRSTKLEDSAMYFCASSSGRGTGELFFGEGSRLTVL.